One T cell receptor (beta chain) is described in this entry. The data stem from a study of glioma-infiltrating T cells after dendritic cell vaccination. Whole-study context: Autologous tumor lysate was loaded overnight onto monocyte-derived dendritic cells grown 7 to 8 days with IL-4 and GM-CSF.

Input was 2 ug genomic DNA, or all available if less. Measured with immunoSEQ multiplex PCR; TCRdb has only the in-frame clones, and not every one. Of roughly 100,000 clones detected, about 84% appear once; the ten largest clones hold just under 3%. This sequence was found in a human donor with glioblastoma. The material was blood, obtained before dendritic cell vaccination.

Written as DNA, the CDR3 is TGCGCCAGCACCCAGACAGGCATGAACACTGAAGCTTTCTTT. Protein product: CASTQTGMNTEAFF. The chain couples TRBV5-1 to TRBJ1-1, with a possible D match to TRBD1 (6 bases). The CDR3 runs 14 residues. V was trimmed by 6 bases and J by 0 bases, leaving 12 bases between them. Germline V gene sequence: CDR1 SGHRS, CDR2 YFSETQ.